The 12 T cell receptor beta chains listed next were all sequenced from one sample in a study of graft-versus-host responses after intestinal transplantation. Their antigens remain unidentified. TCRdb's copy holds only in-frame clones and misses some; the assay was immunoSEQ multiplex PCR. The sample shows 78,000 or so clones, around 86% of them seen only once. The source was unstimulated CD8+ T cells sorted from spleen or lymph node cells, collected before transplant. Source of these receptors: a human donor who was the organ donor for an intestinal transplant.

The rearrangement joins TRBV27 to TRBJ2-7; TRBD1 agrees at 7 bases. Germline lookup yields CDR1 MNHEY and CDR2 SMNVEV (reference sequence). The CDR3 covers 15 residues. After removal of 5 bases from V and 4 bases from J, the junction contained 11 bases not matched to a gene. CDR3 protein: CASSPWDSANYEQYF. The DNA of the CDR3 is TGTGCCAGCAGTCCCTGGGACAGCGCTAATTACGAGCAGTACTTC.

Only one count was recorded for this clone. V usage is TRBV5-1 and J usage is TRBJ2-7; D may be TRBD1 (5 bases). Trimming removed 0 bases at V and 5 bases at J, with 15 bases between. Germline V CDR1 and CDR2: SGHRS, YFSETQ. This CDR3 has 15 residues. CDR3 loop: CASSLGQAGLNEQYF. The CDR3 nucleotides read TGCGCCAGCAGCTTGGGGCAAGCAGGGTTGAACGAGCAGTACTTC. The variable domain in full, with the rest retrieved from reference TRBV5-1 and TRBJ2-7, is KAGVTQTPRYLIKTRGQQVTLSCSPISGHRSVSWYQQTPGQGLQFLFEYFSETQRNKGNFPGRFSGRQFSNSRSEMNVSTLELGDSALYLCASSLGQAGLNEQYFGPGTRLTVT.

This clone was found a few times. For the CDR3, the DNA is TGCGCCAGCAGCTCCGGGACGTTTGAAGCTTTCTTT. Translated, it gives CASSSGTFEAFF. The rearrangement uses TRBV4-1 and TRBJ1-1, with D maybe TRBD1 (5 bases). The germline V gene has CDR1 MGHRA and CDR2 YSYEKL. The CDR3 totals 12 residues. Trimming cost V 5 bases and J 7 bases, with 11 bases left between them.

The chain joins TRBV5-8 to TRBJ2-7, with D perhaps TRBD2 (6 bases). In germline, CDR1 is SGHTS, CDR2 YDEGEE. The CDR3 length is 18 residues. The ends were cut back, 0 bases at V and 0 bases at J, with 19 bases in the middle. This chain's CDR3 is CASSLVGASGVYSYEQYF. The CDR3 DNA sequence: TGTGCCAGCAGCTTGGTTGGCGCTTCGGGGGTTTACTCCTACGAGCAGTACTTC.

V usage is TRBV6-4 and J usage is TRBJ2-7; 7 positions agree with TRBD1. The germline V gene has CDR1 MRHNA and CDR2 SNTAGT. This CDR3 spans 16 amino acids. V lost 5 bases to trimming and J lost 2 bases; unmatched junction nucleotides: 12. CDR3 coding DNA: TGTGCCAGCAGTCGACGAGGCCCCCAGGGGGCCTACGAGCAGTACTTC. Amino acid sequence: CASSRRGPQGAYEQYF.

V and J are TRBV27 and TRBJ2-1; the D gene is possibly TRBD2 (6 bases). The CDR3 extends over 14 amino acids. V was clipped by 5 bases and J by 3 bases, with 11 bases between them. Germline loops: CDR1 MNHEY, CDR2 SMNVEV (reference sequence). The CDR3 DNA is TGTGCCAGCAGTCCGGGACTGAGCTACAATGAGCAGTTCTTC. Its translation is CASSPGLSYNEQFF.

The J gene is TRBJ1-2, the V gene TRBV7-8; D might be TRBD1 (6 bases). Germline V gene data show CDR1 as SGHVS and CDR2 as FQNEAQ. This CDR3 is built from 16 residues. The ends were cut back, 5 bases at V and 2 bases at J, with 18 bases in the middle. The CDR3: CASSPNDRLGNYGYTF. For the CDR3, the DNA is TGTGCCAGCAGCCCGAACGACAGGCTGGGCAACTATGGCTACACCTTC.

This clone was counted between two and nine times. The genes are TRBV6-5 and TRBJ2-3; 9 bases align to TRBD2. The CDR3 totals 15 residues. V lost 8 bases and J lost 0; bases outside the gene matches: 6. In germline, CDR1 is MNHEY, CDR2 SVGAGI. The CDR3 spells CASGELAGSTDTQYF. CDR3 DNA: TGTGCCAGCGGGGAGCTAGCGGGAAGCACAGATACGCAGTATTTT.

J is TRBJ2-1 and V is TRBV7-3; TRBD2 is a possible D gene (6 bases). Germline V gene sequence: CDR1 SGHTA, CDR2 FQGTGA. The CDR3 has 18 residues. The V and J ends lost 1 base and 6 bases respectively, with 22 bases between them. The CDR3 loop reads CASSLSAGSWAPGNEQFF. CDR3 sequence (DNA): TGTGCCAGCAGCTTAAGTGCGGGGAGTTGGGCCCCGGGCAATGAGCAGTTCTTC.

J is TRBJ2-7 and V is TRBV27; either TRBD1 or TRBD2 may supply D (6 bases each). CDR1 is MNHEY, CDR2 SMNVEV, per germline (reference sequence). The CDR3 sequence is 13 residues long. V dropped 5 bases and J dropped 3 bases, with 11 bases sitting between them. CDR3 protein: CASSSRGGYEQYF. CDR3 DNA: TGTGCCAGCAGTAGCAGGGGAGGCTACGAGCAGTACTTC.

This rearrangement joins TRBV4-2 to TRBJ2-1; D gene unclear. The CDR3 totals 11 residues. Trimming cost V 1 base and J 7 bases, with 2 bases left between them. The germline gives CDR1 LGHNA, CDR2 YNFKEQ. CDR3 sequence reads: CASSQANEQFF. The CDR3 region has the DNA TGTGCCAGCAGCCAAGCAAATGAGCAGTTCTTC.

DNA for the CDR3: TGTGCCACCAGCGGGTTCGGGGCTTGGAACACTGAAGCTTTCTTT. It is translated as CATSGFGAWNTEAFF. J is TRBJ1-1 and V is TRBV15; possible D gene TRBD1, 5 bases. CDR1 and CDR2 (germline): LNHNV, YYDKDF (reference sequence). Trimming left V 5 bases short and J 1 base short, with 14 bases between. This CDR3 region has 15 residues. The whole variable domain, filled in from reference TRBV15 and TRBJ1-1, reads DAMVIQNPRYQVTQFGKPVTLSCSQTLNHNVMYWYQQKSSQAPKLLFHYYDKDFNNEADTPDNFQSRRPNTSFCFLDIRSPGLGDTAMYLCATSGFGAWNTEAFFGQGTRLTVV.